This T cell receptor (beta chain) was recovered during a study of shared clonotypes between healthy human individuals. Profiling relied on immunoSEQ multiplex PCR, and the TCRdb table lists in-frame clones only, not all of them. Found here are some 790,000 clones, roughly two thirds of them singletons; the top ten hold over 1.5%. The CDR3 loop spans 13 amino acids. The ends were cut back, 4 bases at V and 7 bases at J, with 13 bases in the middle. CDR1 MNHNS and CDR2 SASEGT come from the germline V gene. Source material: memory CD4+ T cells sorted from blood. This sample's subset: CD45RA-negative fraction. This clonotype originated in a woman aged 30 to 39 in good health. V gene TRBV6-1 combines with J gene TRBJ2-5; a weak D match, TRBD2 (5 bases). CDR3 sequence: CASSGTEEGTQYF. The CDR3 DNA reads as TGTGCCAGCAGTGGGACGGAGGAAGGGACCCAGTACTTC.